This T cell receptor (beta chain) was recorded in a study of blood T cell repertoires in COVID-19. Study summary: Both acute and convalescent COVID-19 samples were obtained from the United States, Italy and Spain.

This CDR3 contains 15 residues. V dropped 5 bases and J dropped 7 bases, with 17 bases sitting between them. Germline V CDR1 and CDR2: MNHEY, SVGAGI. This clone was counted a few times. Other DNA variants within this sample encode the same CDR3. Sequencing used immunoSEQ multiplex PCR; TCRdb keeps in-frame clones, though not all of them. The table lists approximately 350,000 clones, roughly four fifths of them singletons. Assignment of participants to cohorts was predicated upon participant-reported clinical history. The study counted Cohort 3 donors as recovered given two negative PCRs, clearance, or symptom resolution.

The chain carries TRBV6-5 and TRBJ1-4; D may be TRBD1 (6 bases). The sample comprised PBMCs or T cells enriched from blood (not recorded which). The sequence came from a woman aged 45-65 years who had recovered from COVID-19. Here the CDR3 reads CASSREGGRGEKLFF. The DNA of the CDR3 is TGTGCCAGCAGTAGGGAGGGGGGGCGAGGTGAAAAACTGTTTTTT.